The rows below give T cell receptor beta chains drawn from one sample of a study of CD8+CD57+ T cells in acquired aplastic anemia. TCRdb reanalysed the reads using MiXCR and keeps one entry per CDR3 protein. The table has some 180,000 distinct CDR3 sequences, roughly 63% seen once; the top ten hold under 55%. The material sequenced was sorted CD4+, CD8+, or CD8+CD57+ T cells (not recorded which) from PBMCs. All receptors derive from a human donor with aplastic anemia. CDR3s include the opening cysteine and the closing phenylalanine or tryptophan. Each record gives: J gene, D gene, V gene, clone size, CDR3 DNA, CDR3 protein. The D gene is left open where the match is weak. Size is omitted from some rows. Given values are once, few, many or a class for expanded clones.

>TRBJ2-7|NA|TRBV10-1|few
TGCGCCAGCAGGGGGTACGTCCACGAGCAGTACTTC
CASRGYVHEQYF
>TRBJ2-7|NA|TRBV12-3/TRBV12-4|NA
TGTGCCAGCAGTCTGAACCCCAGCTCCTACGAGCAGTACTTC
CASSLNPSSYEQYF
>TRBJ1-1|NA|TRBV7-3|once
TGTGCCAGCAGCATGGACACGGACACTGAAGCTTTCTTT
CASSMDTDTEAFF
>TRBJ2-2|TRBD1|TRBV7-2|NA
TGTGCCAGCAGCCTCAATAACCGGGACAGGGTACCCGGGGAGCTGTTTTTT
CASSLNNRDRVPGELFF
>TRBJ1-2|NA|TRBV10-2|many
TGCGCCAGCAGTGAGTCTTACCCCAGGGTGATCTATGGCTACACCTTC
CASSESYPRVIYGYTF
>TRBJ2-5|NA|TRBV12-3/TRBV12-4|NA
TGTGCCAGCAGTTTATCTCTGGGGTTAGGGCAAGAGACCCAGTACTTC
CASSLSLGLGQETQYF
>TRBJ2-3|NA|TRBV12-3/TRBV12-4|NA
TGTGCCAGCAGTTTAGCGGAGTCAGATACGCAGTATTTT
CASSLAESDTQYF
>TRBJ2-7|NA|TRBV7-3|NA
TGTGCCAGCAGCCCGGCGGCGGGCTCCTACGAGCAGTACTTC
CASSPAAGSYEQYF
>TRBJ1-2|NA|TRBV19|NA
TGTGCCAGTACAGACGGGTCCTATGGCTACACCTTC
CASTDGSYGYTF
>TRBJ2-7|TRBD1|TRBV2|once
TGTGCCAGCAGTGTTGGGACAGGGGTCGAGCAGTACTTC
CASSVGTGVEQYF
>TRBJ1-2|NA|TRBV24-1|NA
TGTGCCACCAGAGGAGCTAACTATGGCTACACCTTC
CATRGANYGYTF
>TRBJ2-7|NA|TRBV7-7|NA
TGTGCTAGCAGCCCTCTCCGGGAAGATTTCTACGAGCAGTACTTC
CASSPLREDFYEQYF
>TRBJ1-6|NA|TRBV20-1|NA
TGCAGTGCTAGTACGGCCCCACCAACTTCACCCCTCCACTTT
CSASTAPPTSPLHF
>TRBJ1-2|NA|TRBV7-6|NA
TGTGCCAGCAGCTCCGGCGGGTGGGAAGGCTACACCTTC
CASSSGGWEGYTF
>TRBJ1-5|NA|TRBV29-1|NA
TGCAGCGTTGAAGAAGGTAGCAATCAGCCCCAGCATTTT
CSVEEGSNQPQHF
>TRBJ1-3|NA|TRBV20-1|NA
TGCAGTGCTAGAGATTATGCGGTAAAACGAAACACCATATATTTT
CSARDYAVKRNTIYF
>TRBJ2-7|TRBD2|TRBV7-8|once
TGTGCCAGCAGCTCCCCGGGGGGAGGTTACGAGCAGTACTTC
CASSSPGGGYEQYF
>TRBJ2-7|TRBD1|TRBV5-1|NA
TGCGCCAGCAGCGGCCCAAATCCGGGACAGACCTACGAGCAGTACTTC
CASSGPNPGQTYEQYF
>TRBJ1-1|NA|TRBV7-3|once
TGTGCCAGCAGCCCACGCCCAACAGGACAGAAGTCGGAAGCTTTCTTT
CASSPRPTGQKSEAFF
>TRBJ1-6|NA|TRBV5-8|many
TGTGCCAGCAGCTTCCTATCGGGGGTTAATTCACCCCTCCACTTT
CASSFLSGVNSPLHF
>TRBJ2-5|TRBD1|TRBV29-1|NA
TGCAGCGTTGGGGACAGCCAAGAGACCCAGTACTTC
CSVGDSQETQYF
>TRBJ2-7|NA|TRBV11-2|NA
TGTGCCAGCAGCTTAGGAGGCAACTCCTACGAGCAGTACTTC
CASSLGGNSYEQYF
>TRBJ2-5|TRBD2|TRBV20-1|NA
TGCAGTGCCGGCAGCGGGGGATCCTTCCAAGAGACCCAGTACTTC
CSAGSGGSFQETQYF
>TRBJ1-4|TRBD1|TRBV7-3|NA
TGTGCCAGCAGCTATGGACAGGACTCCTCAACTAATGAAAAACTGTTTTTT
CASSYGQDSSTNEKLFF
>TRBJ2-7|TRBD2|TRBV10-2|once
TGCGCCAGCAGTGATAGGACTAGCGGGAGGACCTACGAGCAGTACTTC
CASSDRTSGRTYEQYF
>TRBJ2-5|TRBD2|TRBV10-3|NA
TGTGCCATCAGTGATACGGGGGGACAAGAGACCCAGTACTTC
CAISDTGGQETQYF
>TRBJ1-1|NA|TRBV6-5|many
TGTGCCAGCAGTTACCTCCACCAGAACACTGAAGCTTTCTTT
CASSYLHQNTEAFF
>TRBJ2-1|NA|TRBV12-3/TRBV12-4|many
TGTGCCAGCAGGGGGGGACGCGGAGGTAATGAGCAGTTCTTC
CASRGGRGGNEQFF
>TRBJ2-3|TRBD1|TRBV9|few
TGTGCCAGCAGCGCATCAGGGGGCGATACGCAGTATTTT
CASSASGGDTQYF
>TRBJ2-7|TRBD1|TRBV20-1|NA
TGCAGTGCTAGTGCGACAGGGGGTTACGAGCAGTACTTC
CSASATGGYEQYF
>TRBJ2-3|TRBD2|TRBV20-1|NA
TGCGGTGCTGAATCCGGGACTAGCGATACAGATACGCAGTATTTT
CGAESGTSDTDTQYF
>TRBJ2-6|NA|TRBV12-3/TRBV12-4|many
TGTGCCAGCAGTTACTCTGGGGCCAACGTCCTGACTTTC
CASSYSGANVLTF
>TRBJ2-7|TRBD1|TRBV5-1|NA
TGCGCCAGCAGCGCCACCGGGACAGGGGCCGAGCAGTACTTC
CASSATGTGAEQYF
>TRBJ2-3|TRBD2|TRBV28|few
TGTGCCAGCAGTTTAGCGGGGGGGCGGGTAGATACGCAGTATTTT
CASSLAGGRVDTQYF
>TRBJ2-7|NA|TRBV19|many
TGTGCCAGTAGTATAGGGCCGACTTACGAGCAGTACTTC
CASSIGPTYEQYF
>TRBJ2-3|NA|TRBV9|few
TGTGCCAGCAGCGTAGGTCGGGCACCAGATACGCAGTATTTT
CASSVGRAPDTQYF
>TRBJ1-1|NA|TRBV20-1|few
TGCAGTGCATGGCCCAAGGGGGGGTGGAACACTGAAGCTTTCTTT
CSAWPKGGWNTEAFF
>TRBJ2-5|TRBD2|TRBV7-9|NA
TGTGCCAGCAGCTTGGCCTTTGGGACTAGCGGGACGGAGACCCAGTACTTC
CASSLAFGTSGTETQYF
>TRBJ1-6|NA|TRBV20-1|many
TGCAGTGCTAGAGATCGGGACCGGGACACAGGGCCCAATTCACCCCTCCACTTT
CSARDRDRDTGPNSPLHF
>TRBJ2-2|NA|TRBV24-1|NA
TGTGCCACCAGTGATCCAGCCCGAACCGGGGAGCTGTTTTTT
CATSDPARTGELFF
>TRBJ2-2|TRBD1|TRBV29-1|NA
TGCAGCGCTCGGGACAGCACGAACACCGGGGAGCTGTTTTTT
CSARDSTNTGELFF
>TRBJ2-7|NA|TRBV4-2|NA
TGTGCCAGCAGCCCCGGGGCAGGTGGCGAGCAGTACTTC
CASSPGAGGEQYF
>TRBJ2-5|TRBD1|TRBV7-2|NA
TGTGCCAGCAGCCCGGACAGGTCGCAACAGTACTTC
CASSPDRSQQYF
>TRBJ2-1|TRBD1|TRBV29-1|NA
TGCAGCTCCAGACAGGGTTACGCCAATGAGCAGTTCTTC
CSSRQGYANEQFF
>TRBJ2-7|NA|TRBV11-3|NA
TGTGCCAGCAGCTTAGAGCCAAGCGAGCAGTACTTC
CASSLEPSEQYF
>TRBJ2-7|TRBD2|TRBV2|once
TGTGCCAGCCGAGTCGGGGGGGGGCCTTACGAGCAGTACTTC
CASRVGGGPYEQYF
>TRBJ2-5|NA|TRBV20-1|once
TGCAGTGCTAGAGATTGGGCAGGGGAGGAGACCCAGTACTTC
CSARDWAGEETQYF
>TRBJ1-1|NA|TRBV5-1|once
TGCGCCAGCAGACCGGGGGAACGGGGGGGCACTGAAGCTTTCTTT
CASRPGERGGTEAFF
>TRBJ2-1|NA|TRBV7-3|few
TGTGCCAGCAGCTTGAACAGGGATAATGAGCAGTTCTTC
CASSLNRDNEQFF
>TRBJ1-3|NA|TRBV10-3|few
TGTGCCATCAGTGAGGGGGACACCATATATTTT
CAISEGDTIYF
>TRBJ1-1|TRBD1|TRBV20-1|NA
TGCAGTGCTGACGACAGGGTACCCACTGAAGCTTTCTTT
CSADDRVPTEAFF
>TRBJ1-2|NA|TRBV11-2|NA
TGTGCCAGCAGCTTAGACCAGCTTGGAGGCTACACCTTC
CASSLDQLGGYTF
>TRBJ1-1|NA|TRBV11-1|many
TGTGCCAGCCGGGAATGGGGGCTGAACACTGAAGCTTTCTTT
CASREWGLNTEAFF
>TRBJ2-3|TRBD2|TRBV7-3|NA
TGTGCCAGCAGCTTACAAAGCGGGGGCACAGATACGCAGTATTTT
CASSLQSGGTDTQYF
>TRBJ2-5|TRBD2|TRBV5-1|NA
TGCGCCAGCAGCTTGCAGTCGGCGGGGGGGCCGGAGACCCAGTACTTC
CASSLQSAGGPETQYF
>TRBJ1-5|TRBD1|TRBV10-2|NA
TGCGCCACCCGACAGGGAGCAGGGCCCCAGCATTTT
CATRQGAGPQHF
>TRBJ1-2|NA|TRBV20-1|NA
TGCAGTGCTAGAGGACACCCGGGGAGCGACTTTTATGGCTACACCTTC
CSARGHPGSDFYGYTF
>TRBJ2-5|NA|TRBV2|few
TGTGCCAGCAGTGAGACGGCGGGCGCACAAGAGACCCAGTACTTC
CASSETAGAQETQYF
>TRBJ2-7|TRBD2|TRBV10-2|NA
TGCGCCAGCAGTGAAATCGCGGGAGCTGCGTACGAGCAGTACTTC
CASSEIAGAAYEQYF